A selection of T cell receptor beta chains follows, all from one sample in a study of T cell repertoires in cytomegalovirus infection. TCRdb fed the reads into MiXCR, producing one record per CDR3 protein. The sample has a few hundred thousand distinct CDR3 sequences; more than 8% are singletons. Source material: PBMCs. The receptors derive from a human donor in good health (CMV status not recorded). Some clones in this sample may be carry-over from other donors' samples. Each CDR3 is given with its conserved first and last residue. A D gene is named only where the DNA matches it firmly. For some rows the clone size is stated as once, few or many, or as a class when expanded; others skip it.

d_call j_call clone_size v_call cdr3_aa
- TRBJ2-1 many TRBV12-3/TRBV12-4 CASSRVLNRVREQFF
- TRBJ2-7 once TRBV18 CASSPRTPRYEQYF
TRBD2 TRBJ2-7 many TRBV28 CASSLGGTSGYEQYF
TRBD1 TRBJ2-7 many TRBV15 CATSRFQQGPTYEQYF
- TRBJ2-6 once TRBV5-1 CASSPSGTGANVLTF
- TRBJ2-3 few TRBV7-2 CASSSTPVADTQYF
- TRBJ2-5 few TRBV7-9 CASSLTRDPEGETQYF
- TRBJ2-6 - TRBV6-6 CASRRTGRASGANVLTF
- TRBJ2-1 - TRBV27 CASSLSNGEQFF
- TRBJ2-7 - TRBV15 CATAPPGSVTYEQYF
TRBD2 TRBJ2-5 - TRBV5-6 CASSQRGGDASETQYF
TRBD2 TRBJ2-3 - TRBV7-9 CASSSPSGGLTDTQYF
- TRBJ2-7 - TRBV7-2 CASSLQGGPYEQYF
TRBD1 TRBJ1-2 few TRBV20-1 CSARLTGQNNYGYTF
TRBD1 TRBJ1-1 few TRBV7-2 CASSFRGQGIGAFF
- TRBJ2-5 many TRBV7-2 CASSFGNRKTQYF
TRBD1 TRBJ1-1 few TRBV7-6 CASSLTGSNTEAFF
- TRBJ2-2 few TRBV7-2 CASSLDGGGPGELFF
- TRBJ1-6 many TRBV28 CASSEGAGSSPLHF
TRBD2 TRBJ2-5 many TRBV10-3 CAISAGTNQETQYF
- TRBJ1-3 many TRBV7-8 CASSTGRADDGNTIYF
- TRBJ1-1 few TRBV4-1 CASSQAKDLNTEAFF
TRBD1 TRBJ1-6 few TRBV2 CASRDRGLMMYNSPLHF
- TRBJ2-1 - TRBV7-4 CASALGGPANEQFF
- TRBJ1-6 - TRBV5-4 CASSHPGRPNSPLHF
- TRBJ2-3 - TRBV6-2/TRBV6-3 CASRVDAPSTDTQYF
- TRBJ1-1 many TRBV7-2 CASSLHGSLNTEAFF
- TRBJ2-2 many TRBV5-8 CASSLRDETGELFF
- TRBJ1-5 many TRBV2 CASSGGTASNQPQHF
TRBD1 TRBJ2-7 - TRBV7-9 CASRGTASSYEQYF
TRBD2 TRBJ2-5 few TRBV29-1 CSVVLAGGQETQYF
- TRBJ2-7 - TRBV5-6 CASSFGMDEQYF
TRBD1 TRBJ1-1 many TRBV7-3 CASSLKPSTGPTEAFF